The text below deals with one TCR beta chain. No cognate antigen has been identified for it. Base-call qualities are not available, and no considerably larger clone is one nucleotide away. V gives up 6 bases and J gives up 3 bases, and the segment between their germline ends measures 17 bases. The CDR3 has 15 amino acids, counting the end cysteine and phenylalanine. Only CDR3 DNA remains: 45 bases, in frame from the first base. According to the germline V gene (reference sequence), CDR1 reads MNHNY and CDR2 reads SVGAGI. Each donor gave one peripheral blood draw, averaging approximately 110 mL, which was collected into heparinised tubes. Naive, central memory, regulatory and stem cell-like memory CD4+ T cells were sorted on a BD FACSAria II using a panel including CD45RO, CCR7, CD25, CD127, CD95 and CD27. A purity above 95% was achieved for all sorted populations. PBMCs were isolated immediately by Lymphoprep density gradient centrifugation and stained directly without culture. So that batch effects would be minimized, each experiment stained and sorted samples in pairs, pairing one healthy donor with one patient.

The source of the sample is a study of beta chain features in type 1 diabetes (dated by TCRdb to between 2017 and 2018). At the level of the whole study: Patients and healthy donors did not differ in mean age, gender distribution, total cell number or subset yield. A total of about 100,000,000 sorted cells were examined across all samples, and RNA yield correlated strongly with the number of cells per subset. In the study, TCRB repertoires of sorted circulating CD4+ T cell subsets from recently diagnosed type 1 diabetes patients were compared with those of matched healthy donors. Whereas all 30 or so donors provided naive and central memory subsets, regulatory and stem cell-like memory subsets were isolated from just 8 patients and roughly eight healthy donors. The study at large found these results: Because small numbers of individuals were included in the HLA sub-analyses, any influence of HLA type on TCRB rearrangement was left unresolved. Naive, central memory and regulatory TCRB repertoires appeared more similar among patients than among healthy donors. Fewer insertions and more nucleotide deletions at VDJ recombination sites were observed in patients with type 1 diabetes, implying thymic rearrangement abnormalities. Sequencing cDNA rather than genomic DNA could over-represent highly expressing activated cells, although activation and CD3 levels did not differ between groups. In all four CD4+ subsets, TCRB CDR3 length was moderately but significantly shorter in type 1 diabetes patients. Shorter templates might have been favored by PCR, but patient and control samples were amplified and corrected together, so both groups would have been affected equally by any skew.

The entire amount of isolated RNA was reverse transcribed using the High Capacity cDNA Reverse Transcription Kit, so the sequenced TCRB transcripts were expressed ones. Deep immunoSEQ sequencing was performed on naive, central memory and regulatory T cell samples, with an average of approximately 4 million total reads per sample. Sorted cells were lysed in RLT buffer and RNA was extracted with DNase-treated RNeasy Micro or Mini kits, depending on cell number. Each cell subset was processed separately to prevent cross-contamination, with patient and healthy donor samples processed together. The immunoSEQ multiplex PCR was used to amplify TCRB sequences from cDNA, generating 87-bp fragments that spanned the CDR3 region. The amplicons were sequenced using the Illumina HiSeq platform. The study's processing was this. Synthetic template baselines were used to correct PCR bias computationally, reads within Hamming distance 2 were collapsed, and singletons that could not be merged were discarded. Reads were aligned against IMGT to assign V, D and J genes, CDR3 length and insertions or deletions at six rearrangement sites. Clonotype counts were normalized to sorted cell number within each subset before computing true diversity and Gini coefficients with the tcR R package. Repertoire sharing was quantified using the overlap coefficient calculated on TCRB nucleotide sequences. Out-of-frame TCRB sequences from naive cells were analyzed as a proxy for the pre-selection repertoire. In its TCRdb copy, this immuneACCESS table keeps in-frame sequences only and misses some clones. Where compared with another copy, unresolved V genes explain less than half of these, and the others have no known cause. D and trimming come from the DNA, and the V and J calls and clone size come from that table. The sample table holds hundreds of thousands of clones, of which 15% to 20% were seen once. The top ten clonotypes cover roughly 0.025% of the sample.

Recombination connected TRBV6-6 to TRBJ1-1; there is no confident call for the D gene. The clonotype was recovered from a young woman in good health. The specimen was naive CD4+ T cells from blood. The cell subset or site label corresponds to: true naive CD4+ T cells. CDR3 sequence: CASSLPGLTHTEAFF. At the DNA level, the sequence is TGTGCCAGCAGCCTACCCGGACTTACCCACACTGAAGCTTTCTTT.